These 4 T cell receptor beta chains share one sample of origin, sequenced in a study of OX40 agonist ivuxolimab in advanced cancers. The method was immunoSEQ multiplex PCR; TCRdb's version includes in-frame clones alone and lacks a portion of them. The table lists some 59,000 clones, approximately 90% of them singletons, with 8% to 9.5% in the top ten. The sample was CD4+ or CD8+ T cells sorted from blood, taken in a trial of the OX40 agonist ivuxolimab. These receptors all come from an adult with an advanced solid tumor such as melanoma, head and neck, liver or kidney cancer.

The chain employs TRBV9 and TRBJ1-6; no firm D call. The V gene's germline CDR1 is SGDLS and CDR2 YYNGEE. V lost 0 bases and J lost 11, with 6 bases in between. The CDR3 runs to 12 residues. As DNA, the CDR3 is TGTGCCAGCAGCGTAGGGAGCCCACCCCTCCACTTT. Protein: CASSVGSPPLHF.

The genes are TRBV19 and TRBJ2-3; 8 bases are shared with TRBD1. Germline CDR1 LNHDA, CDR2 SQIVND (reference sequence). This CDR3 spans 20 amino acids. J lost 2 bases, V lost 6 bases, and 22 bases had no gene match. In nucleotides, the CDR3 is TGTGCCAGTAGAACTCAACTTCCGGGACAGGCGTATTATAACACAGATACGCAGTATTTT. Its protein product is CASRTQLPGQAYYNTDTQYF.

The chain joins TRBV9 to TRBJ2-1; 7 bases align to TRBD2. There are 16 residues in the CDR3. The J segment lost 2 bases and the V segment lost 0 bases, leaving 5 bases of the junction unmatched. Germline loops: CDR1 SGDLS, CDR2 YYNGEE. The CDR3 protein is CASSVGGGSPYNEQFF. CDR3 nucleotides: TGTGCCAGCAGCGTAGGGGGCGGGAGCCCCTACAATGAGCAGTTCTTC. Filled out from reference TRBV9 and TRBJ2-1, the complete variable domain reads DSGVTQTPKHLITATGQRVTLRCSPRSGDLSVYWYQQSLDQGLQFLIQYYNGEERAKGNILERFSAQQFPDLHSELNLSSLELGDSALYFCASSVGGGSPYNEQFFGPGTRLTVL.

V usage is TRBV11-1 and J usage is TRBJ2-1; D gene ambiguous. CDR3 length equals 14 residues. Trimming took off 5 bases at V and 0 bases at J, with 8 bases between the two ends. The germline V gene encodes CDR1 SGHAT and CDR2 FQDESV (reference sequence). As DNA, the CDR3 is TGTGCCAGCAGCCTTCGGAGCTCCTACAATGAGCAGTTCTTC. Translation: CASSLRSSYNEQFF.